The 15 T cell receptor beta chains reported below all come from one sample, sequenced in a study of blood T cell repertoires in COVID-19. Profiled with immunoSEQ multiplex PCR; TCRdb holds only in-frame clones, not every one. The data hold 88,000 or so clones, with around 80% observed a single time. Sequenced material: peripheral blood. These receptors all stem from an elderly man with acute or convalescent COVID-19.

In its sample, this clone was seen a few times. The chain uses TRBV6-5 and TRBJ1-2, with 7 bases matching TRBD1. Germline V gives CDR1 MNHEY, CDR2 SVGAGI. This CDR3 has 15 amino acids. After removal of 2 bases from V and 2 bases from J, the junction contained 5 bases not matched to a gene. Here the CDR3 DNA reads TGTGCCAGCAGTTACCGGGAGGGGGCAAACTATGGCTACACCTTC. Its translation: CASSYREGANYGYTF.

V usage is TRBV18 and J usage is TRBJ2-5; 8 bases are shared with TRBD2. With V trimmed by 6 bases and J by 2 bases, 5 bases remained unmatched. Germline values: CDR1 KGHSH, CDR2 LQKENI. The CDR3 length is 14 residues. The CDR3 sequence is CASSRGGYQETQYF. The DNA of the CDR3 is TGTGCCAGCTCCCGCGGGGGGTATCAAGAGACCCAGTACTTC.

This clone is a singleton in its sample. V and J are TRBV3-1 (or the pseudogene TRBV3-2) and TRBJ2-5, with 7 bases lining up with TRBD1. This CDR3 region has 14 residues. V lost 8 bases to trimming and J lost 5 bases; unmatched junction nucleotides: 11. Germline CDR1 LGHDT, CDR2 YNNKEL (reference sequence). The CDR3 nucleotides read TGTGCCAGCCGCCGACAGGGTGACGTGGAGACCCAGTACTTC. Its protein is CASRRQGDVETQYF.

Only one count was recorded for this clone. DNA for the CDR3: TGTGCCAGCTCATCCGGACAGGGGGACGAGCAGTACTTC. It codes for CASSSGQGDEQYF. The rearrangement joins TRBV18 to TRBJ2-7; TRBD1 aligns across 10 bases. This CDR3 comprises 13 residues. The V gene's germline CDR1 is KGHSH and CDR2 LQKENI. V shed 5 bases and J 5 bases; nucleotides not matched to a gene: 3.

The chain couples TRBV29-1 to TRBJ1-2, with D possibly being TRBD1 (6 bases). Germline V CDR1 and CDR2: SQVTM, ANQGSEA. The CDR3 has 15 amino acids. Trimming stripped 3 bases from V and 0 bases from J, with 14 bases between. This CDR3 is CSVDAGANPNYGYTF. The CDR3 nucleotides read TGCAGCGTTGATGCAGGGGCCAACCCTAACTATGGCTACACCTTC.

The chain employs TRBV4-2 and TRBJ2-2, with a weak D call TRBD1 (5 bases). V was shortened by 7 bases and J by 1 base, with 13 bases between the two germline ends. This CDR3 is 15 amino acids long. The germline gives CDR1 LGHNA, CDR2 YNFKEQ. Here the CDR3 reads CASNPNGQNTGELFF. The DNA of the CDR3 is TGTGCCAGCAACCCAAACGGACAGAACACCGGGGAGCTGTTTTTT.

This clone appeared a few times. V and J are TRBV10-3 and TRBJ1-3; no reliable D call. V was clipped by 6 bases and J by 2 bases, with 5 bases between them. The CDR3 spans 12 residues. CDR1 is ENHRY, CDR2 SYGVKD, per germline. CDR3 nucleotides: TGTGCCATCAGCCCAACTGGAAACACCATATATTTT. This gives the protein CAISPTGNTIYF.

V is TRBV21-1 and J is TRBJ1-6; the table's D call, TRBD1, has no DNA check behind it. TRBV21-1 constitutes a pseudogene. The CDR3 runs 16 residues. CDR3 nucleotide sequence: TGTGCCAGCAGCTCATACCGGGACAGGAGCAATTCACCCCTCCACTTT. Translating it yields CASSSYRDRSNSPLHF.

This clone was seen repeatedly, ten times or more. V is TRBV15 and J is TRBJ1-5; TRBD1 agrees at 7 bases. Germline V gene lookup returns CDR1 LNHNV and CDR2 YYDKDF (reference sequence). CDR3 length: 14 amino acids. Trimming removed 7 bases from V and 1 base from J; junction bases left unmatched: 4. CDR3 sequence reads: CATNNRGSNQPQHF. The CDR3 DNA follows: TGTGCCACCAACAACAGGGGAAGCAATCAGCCCCAGCATTTT.

The V call is TRBV9, the J call TRBJ2-5; 8 bases match TRBD2. Germline assignment: CDR1 SGDLS and CDR2 YYNGEE. The CDR3 is 16 residues long. The junction had 9 bases not matched to a gene; V was cut back by 1 base and J by 4 bases. The CDR3 loop is CASSVSHSGVGETQYF. The DNA for the CDR3 is TGTGCCAGCAGCGTATCGCATAGCGGGGTGGGAGAGACCCAGTACTTC.

The table lists this clone with a count of one. For the CDR3, the DNA is TGTGCCAGCAGCCTAGGGACAGGGTCCTATGGCTACACCTTC. This translates into CASSLGTGSYGYTF. V and J are TRBV5-6 and TRBJ1-2; TRBD1 matches at 9 bases. This CDR3 has 14 residues. Germline lookup yields CDR1 SGHDT and CDR2 YYEEEE. Trimming took 4 bases from V and 4 from J; bases not matched to a gene: 5.

This clone is a singleton in its sample. The chain links TRBV6-1 to TRBJ1-5; no clear D gene. Between the trimmed V and J ends, which lost 2 bases and 1 base, there was a span of 6 bases. The CDR3 has 14 residues. Germline V lookup: CDR1 MNHNS, CDR2 SASEGT. The DNA of the CDR3 is TGTGCCAGCAGTGAAAACATGAGCAATCAGCCCCAGCATTTT. As protein: CASSENMSNQPQHF.

The rearrangement uses TRBV10-3 and TRBJ1-2, with D perhaps TRBD1 (6 bases). There are 13 residues in the CDR3. Trimming took off 3 bases at V and 5 bases at J, with 10 bases between the two ends. Germline CDR1 is ENHRY and CDR2 is SYGVKD. The CDR3 here is CAISEQGKYGYTF. In DNA, the CDR3 is TGTGCCATCAGTGAACAGGGAAAGTATGGCTACACCTTC.

In this sample, this clone turned up once. The chain is built from TRBV2 and TRBJ1-4, with TRBD1 matching over 12 bases. Per the germline V gene, CDR1 is SNHLY and CDR2 is FYNNEI. The CDR3 is made up of 18 amino acids. V dropped 6 bases and J dropped 3; count of bases not matched to a gene: 11. CDR3 bases: TGTGCCAGCAGGTCACCGGGACAGGGGGCTCCTTCTAATGAAAAACTGTTTTTT. Its translation is CASRSPGQGAPSNEKLFF.

The rearrangement uses TRBV3-1 (or the pseudogene TRBV3-2) and TRBJ2-7; 10 positions match TRBD1. This CDR3 is 13 amino acids long. The germline gives CDR1 LGHDT, CDR2 YNNKEL (reference sequence). The trim removed 4 bases at V and 5 bases at J, leaving 2 bases unmatched. CDR3 protein: CASSRDRGDEQYF. For the CDR3, the DNA is TGTGCCAGCAGCCGGGACAGGGGCGACGAGCAGTACTTC.